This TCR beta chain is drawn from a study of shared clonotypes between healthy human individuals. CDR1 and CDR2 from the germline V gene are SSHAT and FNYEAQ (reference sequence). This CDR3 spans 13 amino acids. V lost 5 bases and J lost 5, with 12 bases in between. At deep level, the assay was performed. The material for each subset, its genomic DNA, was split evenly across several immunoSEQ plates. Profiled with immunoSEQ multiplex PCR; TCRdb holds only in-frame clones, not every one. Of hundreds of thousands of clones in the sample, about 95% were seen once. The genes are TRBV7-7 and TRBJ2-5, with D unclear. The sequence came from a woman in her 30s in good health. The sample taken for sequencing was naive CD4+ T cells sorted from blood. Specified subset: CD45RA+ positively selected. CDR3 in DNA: TGTGCCAGCAGCATCGACTCGGCGGAGACCCAGTACTTC. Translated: CASSIDSAETQYF. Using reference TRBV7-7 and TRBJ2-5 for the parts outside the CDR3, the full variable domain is GAGVSQSPRYKVTKRGQDVTLRCDPISSHATLYWYQQALGQGPEFLTYFNYEAQPDKSGLPSDRFSAERPEGSISTLTIQRTEQRDSAMYRCASSIDSAETQYFGPGTRLLVL.